This T cell receptor beta chain was sequenced for a study of multiple sclerosis patients with progressive multifocal leukoencephalopathy. Study background: Multiple sclerosis patients on natalizumab who never developed PML served as longitudinally sampled controls.

The assay was immunoSEQ multiplex PCR, and TCRdb's table has in-frame clones only and misses some. The sample gives about 32,000 clones, over 90% of which show up once; less than 2.5% is in the top ten. Time point of the sample: before natalizumab initiation. The T0 samples predate the first natalizumab infusion. With V trimmed by 6 bases and J by 5 bases, 4 bases remained unmatched. This CDR3 contains 13 residues. The germline CDR1 and CDR2 sequences are SNHLY and FYNNEI. J is TRBJ1-5 and V is TRBV2; 7 positions match TRBD1. The sample taken for sequencing was PBMCs. The TCR was taken from a man aged 30-40 years with multiple sclerosis. As DNA, the CDR3 is TGTGCCAGCAGGGAAACAGGGGATCAGCCCCAGCATTTT. Protein: CASRETGDQPQHF. The full variable domain, with the rest looked up from reference TRBV2 and TRBJ1-5, is EPEVTQTPSHQVTQMGQEVILRCVPISNHLYFYWYRQILGQKVEFLVSFYNNEISEKSEIFDDQFSVERPDGSNFTLKIRSTKLEDSAMYFCASRETGDQPQHFGDGTRLSIL.